These T cell receptor beta chains were read from a single sample in a study of OX40 agonist ivuxolimab in advanced cancers. TCRdb keeps only in-frame clones here, not all; method: immunoSEQ multiplex PCR. The sample comprises 15,000 or so clones, about four fifths of which are singletons, and approximately 24% rests with the top ten. The source was CD4+ or CD8+ T cells sorted from blood, collected in a trial of the OX40 agonist ivuxolimab. These receptors all stem from an adult with an advanced solid tumor such as melanoma, head and neck, liver or kidney cancer. Each CDR3 is given with its conserved first and last residue. The D gene is left open where the match is weak. Rows may omit the clone size; those that give it use once, few, many or a size class.

J: TRBJ2-7; V: TRBV28; length: 12; size: -; D: -; CDR3: CASSLGSHEQYF; DNA: TGTGCCAGCAGTTTAGGGTCCCACGAGCAGTACTTC
J: TRBJ1-2; V: TRBV4-1; length: 14; size: -; D: -; CDR3: CASSQGRGVYGYTF; DNA: TGCGCCAGCAGCCAAGGACGGGGGGTGTACGGCTACACCTTC
J: TRBJ1-1; V: TRBV28; length: 16; size: -; D: TRBD1; CDR3: CASSTKGQGARTEAFF; DNA: TGTGCCAGCAGTACTAAGGGACAGGGGGCTAGGACTGAAGCTTTCTTT
J: TRBJ2-2; V: TRBV11-2; length: 15; size: -; D: TRBD1; CDR3: CASSTWDRATGELFF; DNA: TGTGCCAGCAGCACGTGGGACAGGGCCACCGGGGAGCTGTTTTTT
J: TRBJ2-1; V: TRBV4-1; length: 14; size: -; D: TRBD1; CDR3: CASSLGQGANEQFF; DNA: TGCGCCAGCAGCCTCGGACAGGGGGCAAATGAGCAGTTCTTC
J: TRBJ2-7; V: TRBV7-2; length: 16; size: -; D: TRBD2; CDR3: CASSITSDLTTYEQYF; DNA: TGTGCCAGCAGCATCACTAGCGACCTTACTACCTACGAGCAGTACTTC
J: TRBJ2-2; V: TRBV6-5; length: 13; size: -; D: -; CDR3: CASSYYRTGELFF; DNA: TGTGCCAGCAGCTATTACAGGACCGGGGAGCTGTTTTTT
J: TRBJ2-7; V: TRBV9; length: 15; size: -; D: -; CDR3: CASSVGDGNSYEQYF; DNA: TGTGCCAGCAGCGTGGGGGACGGGAACTCCTACGAGCAGTACTTC
J: TRBJ2-6; V: TRBV5-1; length: 13; size: -; D: -; CDR3: CASSTSGANVLTF; DNA: TGCGCCAGCAGCACCTCTGGGGCCAACGTCCTGACTTTC
J: TRBJ1-2; V: TRBV6-1; length: 16; size: few; D: TRBD1; CDR3: CASSEDETGAVYGYTF; DNA: TGTGCCAGCAGTGAAGACGAGACAGGGGCCGTCTATGGCTACACCTTC
J: TRBJ2-7; V: TRBV7-9; length: 16; size: large; D: TRBD2; CDR3: CASSFASGRTTYEQYF; DNA: TGTGCCAGCAGCTTTGCTAGCGGGAGGACAACCTACGAGCAGTACTTC
J: TRBJ2-7; V: TRBV27; length: 15; size: -; D: -; CDR3: CASSLSSEGSYEQYF; DNA: TGTGCCAGCAGTTTATCTAGCGAGGGGTCCTACGAGCAGTACTTC
J: TRBJ1-5; V: TRBV4-1; length: 13; size: -; D: -; CDR3: CASSQGRNQPQHF; DNA: TGCGCCAGCAGCCAAGGGCGCAATCAGCCCCAGCATTTT
J: TRBJ2-3; V: TRBV7-8; length: 15; size: -; D: TRBD2; CDR3: CASSLVAGETDTQYF; DNA: TGTGCCAGCAGCTTAGTTGCGGGAGAAACAGATACGCAGTATTTT
J: TRBJ1-4; V: TRBV11-2; length: 18; size: -; D: TRBD1; CDR3: CASSSPRETGAHQEKLFF; DNA: TGTGCCAGCAGCTCCCCCCGTGAGACAGGGGCTCATCAAGAAAAACTGTTTTTT
J: TRBJ1-4; V: TRBV9; length: 15; size: medium-sized; D: TRBD1; CDR3: CASSGGQGAGEKLFF; DNA: TGTGCCAGCAGCGGCGGACAGGGTGCTGGTGAAAAACTGTTTTTT
J: TRBJ2-4; V: TRBV27; length: 16; size: -; D: TRBD2; CDR3: CASSLSSSGPSNIQYF; DNA: TGTGCCAGCAGTTTATCATCTAGCGGACCGTCCAACATTCAGTACTTC
J: TRBJ2-7; V: TRBV27; length: 15; size: -; D: TRBD1; CDR3: CASSAPGTGDYEQYF; DNA: TGTGCCAGCAGTGCCCCCGGGACAGGGGACTACGAGCAGTACTTC
J: TRBJ2-1; V: TRBV4-1; length: 12; size: -; D: -; CDR3: CASSPSGNEQFF; DNA: TGCGCCAGCAGCCCGAGCGGGAATGAGCAGTTCTTC
J: TRBJ1-2; V: TRBV4-1; length: 11; size: medium-sized; D: -; CDR3: CASSQDRLCTF; DNA: TGCGCCAGCAGCCAAGACAGGCTTTGCACCTTC
J: TRBJ2-2; V: TRBV11-2; length: 17; size: -; D: TRBD2; CDR3: CASSFPGLAGFIGELFF; DNA: TGTGCCAGCAGCTTCCCGGGACTAGCGGGATTTATCGGGGAGCTGTTTTTT
J: TRBJ2-7; V: TRBV5-1; length: 13; size: -; D: TRBD2; CDR3: CASSLGEGNEQYF; DNA: TGCGCCAGCAGCTTGGGGGAGGGGAACGAGCAGTACTTC
J: TRBJ1-2; V: TRBV30; length: 14; size: few; D: -; CDR3: CAWSVRGLIYGYTF; DNA: TGTGCCTGGAGTGTACGTGGGCTGATCTATGGCTACACCTTC
J: TRBJ2-7; V: TRBV4-1; length: 18; size: -; D: -; CDR3: CASSQEHEQLGTAYEQYF; DNA: TGCGCCAGCAGCCAAGAACATGAACAACTCGGCACGGCCTACGAGCAGTACTTC
J: TRBJ1-5; V: TRBV7-6; length: 12; size: -; D: -; CDR3: CASSLQGKPQHF; DNA: TGTGCCAGCAGCTTACAGGGAAAGCCCCAGCATTTT
J: TRBJ2-7; V: TRBV7-9; length: 13; size: -; D: -; CDR3: CASSLEDLYEQYF; DNA: TGTGCCAGCAGCCTCGAAGACCTATACGAGCAGTACTTC
J: TRBJ1-5; V: TRBV2; length: 11; size: -; D: -; CDR3: CASSAGRPQHF; DNA: TGTGCCAGCAGTGCGGGTAGGCCCCAGCATTTT
J: TRBJ2-1; V: TRBV7-3; length: 15; size: -; D: -; CDR3: CASSLVRGTYNEQFF; DNA: TGTGCCAGCAGCTTAGTGCGAGGGACCTACAATGAGCAGTTCTTC
J: TRBJ1-5; V: TRBV11-3; length: 15; size: -; D: TRBD1; CDR3: CAGRHTGGSNQPQHF; DNA: TGTGCCGGCAGACATACAGGGGGGAGCAATCAGCCCCAGCATTTT
J: TRBJ2-7; V: TRBV27; length: 15; size: -; D: -; CDR3: CASSLDSFLSYEQYF; DNA: TGTGCCAGCAGCCTAGACAGTTTTCTCTCCTACGAGCAGTACTTC
J: TRBJ2-7; V: TRBV4-1; length: 13; size: -; D: TRBD1; CDR3: CASSTGQGYEQYF; DNA: TGCGCCAGCAGCACTGGACAGGGCTACGAGCAGTACTTC
J: TRBJ2-2; V: TRBV27; length: 14; size: once; D: -; CDR3: CASREGARTGELFF; DNA: TGTGCCAGCAGGGAGGGGGCGCGGACCGGGGAGCTGTTTTTT
J: TRBJ2-3; V: TRBV27; length: 16; size: once; D: TRBD2; CDR3: CASSLPSGGAPDTQYF; DNA: TGTGCCAGCAGTTTACCCAGCGGGGGGGCCCCAGATACGCAGTATTTT
J: TRBJ1-2; V: TRBV7-9; length: 12; size: -; D: -; CDR3: CASSLGTGGYTF; DNA: TGTGCCAGCAGCTTAGGGACTGGTGGCTACACCTTC
J: TRBJ1-2; V: TRBV13; length: 13; size: -; D: TRBD1; CDR3: CASSFGQAYGYTF; DNA: TGTGCCAGCAGCTTTGGACAGGCCTATGGCTACACCTTC
J: TRBJ1-3; V: TRBV14; length: 15; size: -; D: TRBD1; CDR3: CASSPTGKTGNTIYF; DNA: TGTGCCAGCAGCCCGACAGGGAAGACTGGAAACACCATATATTTT
J: TRBJ1-2; V: TRBV7-9; length: 17; size: -; D: TRBD1; CDR3: CASSLEVTGTGEFGYTF; DNA: TGTGCCAGCAGCTTAGAAGTAACGGGGACAGGGGAATTTGGCTACACCTTC
J: TRBJ1-1; V: TRBV5-5; length: 13; size: few; D: -; CDR3: CASSLLGGTEAFF; DNA: TGTGCCAGCAGCTTGTTAGGGGGCACTGAAGCTTTCTTT
J: TRBJ1-5; V: TRBV11-2; length: 13; size: -; D: -; CDR3: CASSLGSNQPQHF; DNA: TGTGCCAGCAGCTTGGGAAGCAATCAGCCCCAGCATTTT
J: TRBJ1-1; V: TRBV12-5; length: 13; size: -; D: -; CDR3: CASGSSPNTEAFF; DNA: TGTGCTAGTGGTTCCTCACCGAACACTGAAGCTTTCTTT
J: TRBJ1-4; V: TRBV15; length: 15; size: -; D: -; CDR3: CATSRDYSRNEKLFF; DNA: TGTGCCACCAGCAGAGATTATTCCAGAAATGAAAAACTGTTTTTT
J: TRBJ2-3; V: TRBV6-4; length: 15; size: -; D: TRBD2; CDR3: CASSDSLAATDTQYF; DNA: TGTGCCAGCAGTGACTCTCTAGCGGCTACAGATACGCAGTATTTT